This T cell receptor beta chain came from a study of blood T cell repertoires in COVID-19. About the study: There were acute and convalescent COVID-19 samples, and they came from the United States, Italy and Spain. T cells, B-cell-depleted T cells, or PBMCs provided the cDNA or gDNA that served as material.

Repertoires were generated with immunoSEQ multiplex PCR, while TCRdb's copy carries only in-frame clones and drops some. The table shows approximately 260,000 clones, with just over 90% occurring only once. Trimming removed 4 bases from V and 5 bases from J, with 10 bases in between. The CDR3 extends over 13 amino acids. The germline V gene has CDR1 SGHRS and CDR2 YFSETQ. Individuals drawn from 24 US areas were about 18 to 95 years old. This clone was picked up a small number of times. Sequenced input: PBMCs or T cells enriched from blood (not recorded which). The TCR was taken from a woman between 18 and 30 years old who had recovered from COVID-19. The chain is built from TRBV5-1 and TRBJ1-5; perhaps TRBD1 as D (5 bases). The CDR3 protein is CASSPDRDQPQHF. The CDR3 nucleotides read TGCGCCAGCAGCCCTGACAGAGATCAGCCCCAGCATTTT.